Listed below are T cell receptor beta chains from one sample, sequenced in a study of STAT3 mutations in large granular lymphocyte leukemia. Here immunoSEQ multiplex PCR was the method, and the copy in TCRdb shows in-frame clones only, minus some. The sample yields 35,000 to 40,000 clones, about 88% seen once. The material sequenced was PBMCs. The receptors derive from a human donor with T large granular lymphocyte leukemia. Some clones in this sample may be carry-over from other donors' samples. The CDR3 runs from the conserved cysteine through the conserved F or W. The order of the fields is clone size, D gene, V gene, J gene, CDR3 DNA, CDR3 protein. D genes are given only for firm matches. For some rows the clone size is stated as once, few or many, or as a class when expanded; others skip it.

few	.	TRBV5-6	TRBJ1-3	TGTGCCAGCAGCTTGTTAGGTGGAAACACCATATATTTT	CASSLLGGNTIYF
.	TRBD1	TRBV5-4	TRBJ1-1	TGTGCCAGCAGCTTCGGACAGGGGTTATCTGAAGCTTTCTTT	CASSFGQGLSEAFF
.	.	TRBV6-1	TRBJ1-2	TGTGCCAGCAGTGCTTCAGGAGGCCATGGCTACACCTTC	CASSASGGHGYTF
.	.	TRBV5-1	TRBJ2-3	TGCGCCAGCAGCTTGGGCCAACAGGTGGATACGCAGTATTTT	CASSLGQQVDTQYF
.	.	TRBV14	TRBJ2-3	TGTGCCAGCAGCCAGCGGGGTTTACACACAGATACGCAGTATTTT	CASSQRGLHTDTQYF
few	.	TRBV5-4	TRBJ1-5	TGTGCCAGCAGCTCCCAGGGGTTCAATCAGCCCCAGCATTTT	CASSSQGFNQPQHF
.	.	TRBV4-2	TRBJ1-6	TGTGCCAGCAGCCCCGGGGACGTGGAATCACCCCTCCACTTT	CASSPGDVESPLHF
.	TRBD1	TRBV5-1	TRBJ2-1	TGCGCCAGCAGCTGGGACAGCTCCTACAATGAGCAGTTCTTC	CASSWDSSYNEQFF
.	.	TRBV7-9	TRBJ2-4	TGTGCCAGCAGCTTAGATGGGGATCGATACTTC	CASSLDGDRYF
.	TRBD1	TRBV7-9	TRBJ1-1	TGTGCCAGCGTATGGTCAGGGGGCACTGAAGCTTTCTTT	CASVWSGGTEAFF
.	TRBD1	TRBV5-1	TRBJ1-2	TGCGCCAGCAGCGCGACAGGGGATGGCTACACCTTC	CASSATGDGYTF
.	.	TRBV6-1	TRBJ1-5	TGTGCCAGCAGTGGCATCGGGCAGCCCCAGCATTTT	CASSGIGQPQHF
.	.	TRBV7-9	TRBJ2-5	TGTGCCAGCAGCTTGACCCAAGAGACCCAGTACTTC	CASSLTQETQYF
.	.	TRBV5-1	TRBJ1-1	TGCGCCAGCAGCGAAAAACGGACACCCACGACTGAAGCTTTCTTT	CASSEKRTPTTEAFF
.	TRBD2	TRBV7-9	TRBJ2-2	TGTGCCAGCAGGGGAATTAGCGGGGACACCGGGGAGCTGTTTTTT	CASRGISGDTGELFF
.	.	TRBV21-1	TRBJ1-6	TGTGCCAGCAGCATGAGTCAAGGGGGGGCGCAGTCACCCCTCCACTTT	CASSMSQGGAQSPLHF
.	TRBD2	TRBV5-4	TRBJ2-2	TGTGCCAGCAGCTTGGTTCCTAGCGGGGTTGCCGGGGAGCTGTTTTTT	CASSLVPSGVAGELFF
.	TRBD1	TRBV7-2	TRBJ2-2	TGTGCCAGCAGCTCCCGACAGGGTCCCGGGGAGCTGTTTTTT	CASSSRQGPGELFF